This TCR beta chain was captured in a study of human T cells and chemical hapten exposure. Study-wide points: Compared with pre-sensitization or healthy control sets, expanded TCRs clustered more.

Noted time point: patch test 1, 2 weeks after DPC sensitization. Sample treatment: therapeutic diphenylcyclopropenone sensitization with weekly scalp DPC. The study drew its donors from alopecia patients who were 18 to 70 years old and suitable for DPC. Unfractionated whole blood was the source of the extracted total RNA. This clonotype is labeled as medium-sized. Antigen: not known. TCRdb re-derived calls from the RACE reads in MiXCR, one entry per CDR3 protein. The table shows fewer than 95,000 distinct CDR3 sequences, with about 11% occurring only once. CDR1 and CDR2 from the germline V gene are LGHNA and YSLEER. This CDR3 region has 14 residues. Trimming cost V 5 bases and J 6 bases; bases outside gene matches: 6.

The chain combines TRBV4-3 with TRBJ2-3; the match to TRBD1 covers 9 bases. The source is a man aged 40-49 years with alopecia areata. Some clones in this sample may be carry-over from other donors' samples. This specimen consisted of whole blood, obtained in connection with sensitization to the hapten diphenylcyclopropenone (DPC). Here the CDR3 reads CASSSRDREDTQYF. The CDR3, as DNA: TGCGCCAGCAGCAGCCGGGACAGGGAGGATACGCAGTATTTT.